One sample yielded the 23 T cell receptor beta chains listed below, sequenced in a study of cytomegalovirus exposure and HLA in healthy donors. This PCR relied on a set of 60 Vbeta primers and 13 Jbeta primers. Some clones are missing from TCRdb's copy, which holds only in-frame ones; the method was immunoSEQ multiplex PCR. The sample carries some 71,000 clones, less than 85% recorded once. Source material: PBMCs. The receptors come from a woman aged 45 to 65 in good health and CMV-seropositive.

This chain uses TRBV28 with TRBJ1-5; TRBD1 aligns across 8 bases. Germline CDR1 MDHEN, CDR2 SYDVKM. The junction had 7 bases not matched to a gene; V was cut back by 1 base and J by 5 bases. This CDR3 spans 16 amino acids. CDR3 protein: CASSLFGDRRYQPQHF. Written as DNA, the CDR3 is TGTGCCAGCAGTTTATTTGGGGACAGGAGATATCAGCCCCAGCATTTT.

The chain recombines TRBV5-1 with TRBJ2-7; maybe TRBD2 (6 bases). The V end lost 4 bases, the J end lost 1 base, and 15 bases lay between the germline ends. The CDR3 runs to 15 residues. The germline CDR1 and CDR2 sequences are SGHRS and YFSETQ. The CDR3 spells CASSPLGGSSYEQYF. In nucleotides, the CDR3 is TGCGCCAGCAGCCCGTTGGGGGGATCATCCTACGAGCAGTACTTC.

The J gene is TRBJ2-3, the V gene TRBV18; 10 bases match TRBD1. Germline V lookup: CDR1 KGHSH, CDR2 LQKENI. The CDR3 contains 20 residues. Trimming took 3 bases from V and 6 from J; bases not matched to a gene: 21. Here the CDR3 reads CASSPQGQGTRSGALDTQYF. CDR3 in DNA: TGTGCCAGCTCACCCCAGGGACAGGGGACGAGGAGCGGGGCTTTGGATACGCAGTATTTT.

The chain has TRBV7-7 and TRBJ2-7, with 8 bases that match TRBD1. The CDR3 extends over 14 amino acids. V shed 5 bases, J shed 0 bases, and the junction held 3 bases outside the gene matches. Germline CDR1 and CDR2: SSHAT and FNYEAQ (reference sequence). DNA for the CDR3: TGTGCCAGCAGCGTGGACAGGGTCTCCTACGAGCAGTACTTC. Translated: CASSVDRVSYEQYF.

The chain joins TRBV28 to TRBJ1-1; 12 nucleotides line up with TRBD1. Germline lookup yields CDR1 MDHEN and CDR2 SYDVKM. With 4 bases clipped from V and 4 bases from J, the junction kept 4 bases outside the gene matches. The CDR3 sequence is 15 residues long. The chain's CDR3 is CASSSGQGAGTEAFF. For the CDR3, the DNA is TGTGCCAGCAGTTCGGGACAGGGGGCTGGCACTGAAGCTTTCTTT. Full variable domain (remainder filled in from reference TRBV28 and TRBJ1-1): DVKVTQSSRYLVKRTGEKVFLECVQDMDHENMFWYRQDPGLGLRLIYFSYDVKMKEKGDIPEGYSVSREKKERFSLILESASTNQTSMYLCASSSGQGAGTEAFFGQGTRLTVV.

This clone was observed a few times. The chain joins TRBV7-9 to TRBJ2-1; no clear D gene. Per germline, CDR1 SEHNR and CDR2 FQNEAQ (reference sequence). The length of the CDR3 is 15 residues. V lost 9 bases and J lost 6, with 21 bases in between. The CDR3 sequence is CASPSGRSTPNEQFF. The CDR3 DNA reads as TGTGCCAGTCCCTCAGGCCGGTCTACTCCCAATGAGCAGTTCTTC.

The chain uses TRBV16 and TRBJ2-2; the match to TRBD2 covers 7 bases. With 7 bases clipped from V and 3 bases from J, the junction kept 11 bases outside the gene matches. Germline V CDR1 and CDR2: KGHSY, FQNENV. This CDR3 has 16 residues. As DNA, the CDR3 is TGTGCCAGCAAACCAAGGGCGGGAGTCGACACCGGGGAGCTGTTTTTT. Translating gives CASKPRAGVDTGELFF. The whole variable domain, filled in from reference TRBV16 and TRBJ2-2, reads GEEVAQTPKHLVRGEGQKAKLYCAPIKGHSYVFWYQQVLKNEFKFLISFQNENVFDETGMPKERFSAKCLPNSPCSLEIQATKLEDSAVYFCASKPRAGVDTGELFFGEGSRLTVL.

This clone appeared a few times. The chain has TRBV4-1 and TRBJ1-2, with no clear D. Germline CDR1 and CDR2: MGHRA and YSYEKL. The CDR3 sequence is 14 residues long. The V end was cut by 1 base, the J end by 3 bases, with 9 bases between. CDR3 bases: TGCGCCAGCAGCCAAGGCGGCAGCCACTATGGCTACACCTTC. Its protein product is CASSQGGSHYGYTF.

The chain carries TRBV2 and TRBJ2-1; 12 nucleotides agree with TRBD2. This CDR3 is built from 14 residues. CDR1 SNHLY and CDR2 FYNNEI come from the germline V gene. V shed 7 bases and J 4 bases; nucleotides not matched to a gene: 2. The CDR3 DNA follows: TGTGCCAGCACCCTAGCGGGAGGGTACAATGAGCAGTTCTTC. Its protein product is CASTLAGGYNEQFF.

This chain joins TRBV6-5 and TRBJ1-2; no clear D gene. Looked up from germline, CDR1 is MNHEY and CDR2 is SVGAGI. V was clipped by 10 bases and J by 6 bases, with 18 bases between them. The CDR3 runs 13 residues. CDR3 DNA sequence: TGTGCCACCAGACTTTCGGGGAGGGATGGCTACACCTTC. It codes for CATRLSGRDGYTF.

The gene calls are TRBV6-5 and TRBJ2-1; D ambiguous. Germline CDR1 reads MNHEY; CDR2 reads SVGAGI. Between the trimmed V and J ends, which lost 7 bases and 0 bases, there was a span of 10 bases. This CDR3 has 14 amino acids. CDR3 sequence: CASTPPGSYNEQFF. In DNA, the CDR3 is TGTGCCAGCACCCCTCCCGGCTCCTACAATGAGCAGTTCTTC.

The chain joins TRBV15 to TRBJ1-3; D ambiguous. Germline-derived CDR1 and CDR2 are LNHNV and YYDKDF (reference sequence). The CDR3 loop spans 16 amino acids. The ends were cut back, 5 bases at V and 0 bases at J, with 14 bases in the middle. CDR3 amino acids: CATSSSTQTSGNTIYF. DNA for the CDR3: TGTGCCACCAGCTCTTCCACACAGACCTCTGGAAACACCATATATTTT. The full variable domain, its missing parts supplied by reference TRBV15 and TRBJ1-3, is DAMVIQNPRYQVTQFGKPVTLSCSQTLNHNVMYWYQQKSSQAPKLLFHYYDKDFNNEADTPDNFQSRRPNTSFCFLDIRSPGLGDTAMYLCATSSSTQTSGNTIYFGEGSWLTVV.

The CDR3 bases are TGTGCCAGCAGTTTATCGTCGGGAGGGCCAGCCTACGAGCAGTACTTC. It codes for CASSLSSGGPAYEQYF. The rearrangement uses TRBV27 and TRBJ2-7, with 8 bases that match TRBD2. CDR1 and CDR2 from the germline V gene are MNHEY and SMNVEV (reference sequence). The CDR3 runs to 16 residues. The ends lost 0 bases at V and 2 bases at J; junction bases unmatched: 6.

The chain couples TRBV5-8 to TRBJ1-4; the match to TRBD1 covers 8 bases. The CDR3 has 14 residues. Per germline, CDR1 SGHTS and CDR2 YDEGEE. V lost 2 bases and J lost 7; bases outside the gene matches: 4. The CDR3 DNA reads TGTGCCAGCAGCTTTTGGGACAGGCTTGAAAAACTGTTTTTT. It encodes CASSFWDRLEKLFF.

This clone is medium-sized (0.01 to 0.1%) by share. V gene TRBV9 combines with J gene TRBJ1-4, with 7 bases lining up with TRBD1. Per the germline V gene, CDR1 is SGDLS and CDR2 is YYNGEE. Germline trimming cut 4 bases from V and 6 bases from J; bases unmatched to any gene: 9. This CDR3 has 15 amino acids. The chain's CDR3 is CASSPRDRFHEKLFF. The DNA for the CDR3 is TGTGCCAGCAGCCCACGGGACAGATTCCATGAAAAACTGTTTTTT.

This clone was seen a handful of times. The genes are TRBV5-4 and TRBJ1-2; D is unclear. This CDR3 spans 14 amino acids. Trimming left V 0 bases short and J 8 bases short, with 14 bases between. Germline V gene data show CDR1 as SGHNT and CDR2 as YYREEE (reference sequence). Written as DNA, the CDR3 is TGTGCCAGCAGCTTGGCCACAACCCCGGGGGGCTACACCTTC. Protein product: CASSLATTPGGYTF.

This clone is a singleton in its sample. This sequence joins TRBV5-6 and TRBJ2-1; D is ambiguous. Trimming stripped 1 base from V and 5 bases from J, with 22 bases between. The CDR3 loop spans 18 amino acids. Germline lookup yields CDR1 SGHDT and CDR2 YYEEEE. CDR3 amino acids: CASSLPLRLGRDDNEQFF. CDR3 sequence (DNA): TGTGCCAGCAGCTTGCCTTTGCGTCTAGGCAGAGACGACAATGAGCAGTTCTTC.

The gene calls are TRBV21-1 and TRBJ2-1; the table's D call, TRBD2, was not checked against the DNA. TRBV21-1 corresponds to a pseudogene. This CDR3 has 14 residues. CDR3 DNA sequence: TGTGCCAGCACGGTTCGAACTTCCTACAATGAGCAGTTCTTC. This sequence encodes CASTVRTSYNEQFF.

V is TRBV2 and J is TRBJ2-5; 10 bases match TRBD1. This CDR3 comprises 18 residues. V trimming: 6 bases; J trimming: 0 bases; junction bases outside the gene matches: 13. The germline V gene has CDR1 SNHLY and CDR2 FYNNEI. The CDR3 spells CASSLESPGQGYQETQYF. For the CDR3, the DNA is TGTGCCAGCAGCTTAGAGAGCCCGGGACAGGGGTACCAAGAGACCCAGTACTTC.

V usage is TRBV10-3 and J usage is TRBJ2-7; D ambiguous. In germline, CDR1 is ENHRY, CDR2 SYGVKD. Between the trimmed V and J ends, which lost 2 bases and 2 bases, there was a span of 7 bases. The CDR3 consists of 13 residues. CDR3 coding DNA: TGTGCCATCAGTGAGGGAGTAACCTACGAGCAGTACTTC. Its protein product is CAISEGVTYEQYF.

This chain links TRBV7-2 with TRBJ2-7, with 7 bases matching TRBD1. Germline loops: CDR1 SGHTA, CDR2 FQGNSA. This CDR3 contains 13 residues. Trimming at V came to 4 bases and at J to 6 bases, leaving 6 bases not matched to a gene. The CDR3 DNA reads TGTGCCAGCAGCTCCCTAACAGGGGCCGAGCAGTACTTC. Its translation: CASSSLTGAEQYF. The full variable domain, in which reference TRBV7-2 and TRBJ2-7 provide the parts outside the CDR3, is GAGVSQSPSNKVTEKGKDVELRCDPISGHTALYWYRQSLGQGLEFLIYFQGNSAPDKSGLPSDRFSAERTGGSVSTLTIQRTQQEDSAVYLCASSSLTGAEQYFGPGTRLTVT.

This clone showed up just a few times. The chain has TRBV7-9 and TRBJ1-2, with 11 bases identical to TRBD1. The CDR3 length is 15 residues. Germline V gene lookup returns CDR1 SEHNR and CDR2 FQNEAQ (reference sequence). V lost 1 base to trimming and J lost 5 bases; unmatched junction nucleotides: 3. CDR3 DNA: TGTGCCAGCAGCTTAGAGGACAGGGGGCGGTATGGCTACACCTTC. Translating it yields CASSLEDRGRYGYTF. Full variable domain (remainder filled in from reference TRBV7-9 and TRBJ1-2): DTGVSQNPRHKITKRGQNVTFRCDPISEHNRLYWYRQTLGQGPEFLTYFQNEAQLEKSRLLSDRFSAERPKGSFSTLEIQRTEQGDSAMYLCASSLEDRGRYGYTFGSGTRLTVV.

With regard to this clone: One end of the junction does not line up with germline, which may come from a read error. The chain joins TRBV5-1 to TRBJ2-7, with 10 bases aligning to TRBD2. Germline values: CDR1 SGHRS, CDR2 YFSETQ. CDR3 length equals 17 residues. The CDR3 bases are TGCGCCAGCAGCTTGGCCGGACTAGCGGACACCCCCTACGAGCAGCACTTC. Amino acids: CASSLAGLADTPYEQHF.